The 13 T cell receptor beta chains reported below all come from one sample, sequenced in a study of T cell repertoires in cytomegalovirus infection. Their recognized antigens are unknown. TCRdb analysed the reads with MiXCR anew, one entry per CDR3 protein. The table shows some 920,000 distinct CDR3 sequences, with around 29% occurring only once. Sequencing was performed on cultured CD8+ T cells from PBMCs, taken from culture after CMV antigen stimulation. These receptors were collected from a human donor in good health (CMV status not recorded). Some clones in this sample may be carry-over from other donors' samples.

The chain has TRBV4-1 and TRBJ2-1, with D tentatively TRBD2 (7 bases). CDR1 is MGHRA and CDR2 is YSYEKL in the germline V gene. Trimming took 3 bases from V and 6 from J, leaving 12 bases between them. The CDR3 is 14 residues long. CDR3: CASSHLRGANEQFF. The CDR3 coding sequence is TGCGCCAGCAGCCATCTTCGGGGGGCCAATGAGCAGTTCTTC.

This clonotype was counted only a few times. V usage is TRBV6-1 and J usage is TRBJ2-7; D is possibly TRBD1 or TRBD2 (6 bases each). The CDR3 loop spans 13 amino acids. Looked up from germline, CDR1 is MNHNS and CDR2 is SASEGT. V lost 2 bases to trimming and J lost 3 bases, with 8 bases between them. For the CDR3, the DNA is TGTGCCAGCAGTGAAAGGGGGGACTACGAGCAGTACGTC. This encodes CASSERGDYEQYV.

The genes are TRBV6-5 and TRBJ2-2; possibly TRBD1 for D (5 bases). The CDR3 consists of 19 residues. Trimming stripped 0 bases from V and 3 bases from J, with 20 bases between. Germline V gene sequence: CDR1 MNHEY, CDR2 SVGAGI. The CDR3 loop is CASSYSISGLPGHTGELFF. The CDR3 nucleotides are TGTGCCAGCAGTTACTCGATATCAGGGCTCCCCGGGCACACCGGGGAGCTGTTTTTT.

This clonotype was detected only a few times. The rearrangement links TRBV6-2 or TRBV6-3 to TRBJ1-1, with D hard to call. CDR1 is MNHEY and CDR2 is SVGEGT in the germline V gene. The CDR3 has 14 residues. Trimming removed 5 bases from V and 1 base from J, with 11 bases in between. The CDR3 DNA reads TGTGCCAGCAGTCCCCGGAAGGGGAACACTGAAGCTTTCTTT. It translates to CASSPRKGNTEAFF.

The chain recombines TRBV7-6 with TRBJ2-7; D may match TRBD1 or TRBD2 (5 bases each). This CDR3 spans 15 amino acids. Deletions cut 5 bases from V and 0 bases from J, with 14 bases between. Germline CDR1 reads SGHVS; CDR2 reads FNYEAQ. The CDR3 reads CASSLGTGFSYEQYV. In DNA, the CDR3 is TGTGCCAGCAGCCTCGGGACGGGCTTCTCCTACGAGCAGTACGTC.

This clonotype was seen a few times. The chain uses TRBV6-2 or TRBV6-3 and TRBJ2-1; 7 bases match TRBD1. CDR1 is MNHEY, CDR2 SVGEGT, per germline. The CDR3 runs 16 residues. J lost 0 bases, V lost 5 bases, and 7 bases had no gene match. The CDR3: CASSTETGSSYNEQFF. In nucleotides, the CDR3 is TGTGCCAGCAGTACTGAGACAGGGAGCTCCTACAATGAGCAGTTCTTC.

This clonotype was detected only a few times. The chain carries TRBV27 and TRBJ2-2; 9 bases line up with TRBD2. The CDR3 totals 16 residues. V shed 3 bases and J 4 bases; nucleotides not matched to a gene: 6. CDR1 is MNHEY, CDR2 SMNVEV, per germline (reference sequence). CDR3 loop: CASSLIAGGFTGELFF. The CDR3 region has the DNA TGTGCCAGCAGTTTGATCGCGGGGGGGTTCACCGGGGAGCTGTTTTTT.

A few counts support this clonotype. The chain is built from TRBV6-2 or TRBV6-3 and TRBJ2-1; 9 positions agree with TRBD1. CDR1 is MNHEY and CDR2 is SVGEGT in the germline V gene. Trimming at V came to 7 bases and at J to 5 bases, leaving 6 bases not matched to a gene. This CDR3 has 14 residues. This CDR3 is CASKGTGKDNEQFF. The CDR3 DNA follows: TGTGCCAGCAAAGGGACAGGGAAGGACAATGAGCAGTTCTTC.

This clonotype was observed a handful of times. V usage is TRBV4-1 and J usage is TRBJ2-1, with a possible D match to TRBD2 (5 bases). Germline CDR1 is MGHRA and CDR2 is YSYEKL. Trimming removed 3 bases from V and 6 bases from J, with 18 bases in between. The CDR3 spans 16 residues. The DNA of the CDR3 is TGCGCCAGCAGCCACCTCGGAGTGGCGGGCCTCAATGAGCAGTTCTTC. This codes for CASSHLGVAGLNEQFF.

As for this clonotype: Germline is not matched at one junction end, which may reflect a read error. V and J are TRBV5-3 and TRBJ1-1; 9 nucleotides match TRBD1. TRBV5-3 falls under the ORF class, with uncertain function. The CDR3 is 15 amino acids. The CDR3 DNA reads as TGTGCCAGCAGCTTGGGGACAGGGAGGTACACTGAAGCTTTCTTT. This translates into CASSLGTGRYTEAFF.

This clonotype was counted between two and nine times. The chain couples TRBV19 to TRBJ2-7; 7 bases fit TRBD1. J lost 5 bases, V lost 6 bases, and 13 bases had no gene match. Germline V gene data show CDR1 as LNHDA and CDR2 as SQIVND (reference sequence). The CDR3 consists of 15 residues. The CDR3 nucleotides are TGTGCCAGTAGCTGGAGTGGACAGGCCAGCGACGAGCAGTACTTC. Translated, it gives CASSWSGQASDEQYF.

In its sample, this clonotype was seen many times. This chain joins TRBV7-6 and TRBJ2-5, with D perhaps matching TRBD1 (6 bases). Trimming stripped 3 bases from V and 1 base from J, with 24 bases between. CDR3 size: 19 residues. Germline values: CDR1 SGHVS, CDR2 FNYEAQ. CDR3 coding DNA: TGTGCCAGCAGCTTTATTGACAGGACTCCTCGGAGGATCCAAGAGACCCAGTACTTC. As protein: CASSFIDRTPRRIQETQYF.

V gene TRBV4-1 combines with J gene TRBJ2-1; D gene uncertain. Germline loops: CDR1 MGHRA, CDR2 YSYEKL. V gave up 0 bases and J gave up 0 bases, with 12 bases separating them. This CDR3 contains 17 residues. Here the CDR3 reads CASSQDIPGSSYNEQFF. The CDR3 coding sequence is TGCGCCAGCAGCCAAGATATTCCTGGTAGCTCCTACAATGAGCAGTTCTTC.